This passage covers 20 T cell receptor beta chains from one sample sequenced in a study of blood T cell repertoires in COVID-19. Produced via immunoSEQ multiplex PCR; TCRdb's table is partial and in-frame only. The data contain 75,000 to 95,000 clones, around four fifths of them singletons. The sequencing input was peripheral blood. The receptors here all came from a human donor in a cohort sampled during active COVID-19.

The chain recombines TRBV7-6 with TRBJ1-2, with a weak D call TRBD1 (5 bases). Germline CDR1 and CDR2: SGHVS and FNYEAQ. The CDR3 covers 14 residues. V was clipped by 2 bases and J by 4 bases, with 11 bases between them. CDR3 residues: CASSLTVGAYGYTF. CDR3 DNA sequence: TGTGCCAGCAGCTTAACCGTTGGGGCCTATGGCTACACCTTC. Full variable domain (outside the CDR3, taken from reference TRBV7-6 and TRBJ1-2): GAGVSQSPRYKVTKRGQDVALRCDPISGHVSLYWYRQALGQGPEFLTYFNYEAQQDKSGLPNDRFSAERPEGSISTLTIQRTEQRDSAMYRCASSLTVGAYGYTFGSGTRLTVV.

As to this clone: Other DNA sequences in this sample translate to the same CDR3. The chain recombines TRBV30 with TRBJ2-2, with D uncertain. The length of the CDR3 is 14 residues. The V and J ends lost 4 bases and 2 bases respectively, with 11 bases between them. Germline CDR1 reads GTSNPN; CDR2 reads SVGIG (reference sequence). CDR3 sequence reads: CAWKGDSNTGELFF. In DNA, the CDR3 is TGTGCCTGGAAAGGTGACTCAAACACCGGGGAGCTGTTTTTT.

The V gene is TRBV3-1 (or the pseudogene TRBV3-2), the J gene TRBJ2-6; D not resolved. The V end was cut by 7 bases, the J end by 3 bases, with 4 bases between. The CDR3 spans 12 residues. Germline V gene lookup returns CDR1 LGHDT and CDR2 YNNKEL (reference sequence). The CDR3 reads CASTRGANVLTF. DNA for the CDR3: TGTGCCAGCACGCGTGGGGCCAACGTCCTGACTTTC.

The V and J genes are TRBV29-1 and TRBJ2-7; 8 bases match TRBD2. The CDR3 is 14 amino acids. V lost 4 bases, J lost 0 bases, and 5 bases stayed unmatched. The germline gives CDR1 SQVTM, CDR2 ANQGSEA. CDR3 DNA sequence: TGCAGCGTTGGGGGCGGGGGGCTCTCCTACGAGCAGTACTTC. This gives the protein CSVGGGGLSYEQYF.

The chain combines TRBV6-2 or TRBV6-3 with TRBJ2-7, with TRBD2 identical over 9 bases. The germline V gene encodes CDR1 MNHEY and CDR2 SVGEGT. There are 15 residues in the CDR3. V dropped 0 bases and J dropped 2; count of bases not matched to a gene: 2. The CDR3 loop reads CASSYSTSGTYEQYF. In DNA, the CDR3 is TGTGCCAGCAGTTACTCGACTAGCGGAACCTACGAGCAGTACTTC.

This sequence joins TRBV18 and TRBJ2-3; 8 bases agree with TRBD1. Trimming took 5 bases from V and 0 from J; bases not matched to a gene: 10. CDR1 KGHSH and CDR2 LQKENI come from the germline V gene. This CDR3 is built from 17 residues. CDR3 nucleotide sequence: TGTGCCAGCTCATCCCCACCCGGACAGGGAAGCACAGATACGCAGTATTTT. This encodes CASSSPPGQGSTDTQYF.

The J gene is TRBJ1-1, the V gene TRBV4-2, with TRBD1 identical over 9 bases. The CDR3 sequence is 15 residues long. V shed 4 bases and J 4 bases; nucleotides not matched to a gene: 7. Per the germline V gene, CDR1 is LGHNA and CDR2 is YNFKEQ. CDR3 coding DNA: TGTGCCAGCAGCCGCACAGGGACAGGGACCACTGAAGCTTTCTTT. Encoded protein: CASSRTGTGTTEAFF.

The chain couples TRBV5-5 to TRBJ2-3; 9 bases are shared with TRBD2. Germline loops: CDR1 SGHKS, CDR2 YYEKEE (reference sequence). The CDR3 is 16 residues long. The V segment lost 2 bases and the J segment 3 bases; nucleotides outside the gene matches: 7. Here the CDR3 reads CASSFLSAGGTDTQYF. The CDR3 DNA is TGTGCCAGCAGCTTCCTTTCCGCGGGGGGGACAGATACGCAGTATTTT.

The chain uses TRBV7-8 and TRBJ1-5; 10 bases are shared with TRBD1. The J segment lost 0 bases and the V segment lost 3 bases, leaving 8 bases of the junction unmatched. Germline V lookup: CDR1 SGHVS, CDR2 FQNEAQ. CDR3 length: 18 residues. The chain's CDR3 is CASSLSGTGDYSNQPQHF. In nucleotides, the CDR3 is TGTGCCAGCAGCTTGTCCGGGACAGGGGATTATAGCAATCAGCCCCAGCATTTT.

The rearrangement uses TRBV15 and TRBJ2-1, with 16 positions matching TRBD2. This CDR3 is 20 amino acids long. V dropped 3 bases and J dropped 2; count of bases not matched to a gene: 10. CDR1 is LNHNV, CDR2 YYDKDF, per germline (reference sequence). The CDR3 spells CATSRSPGLAGGRAYNEQFF. As DNA, the CDR3 is TGTGCCACCAGCAGGTCTCCGGGACTAGCGGGGGGGCGGGCCTACAATGAGCAGTTCTTC.

The chain couples TRBV30 to TRBJ2-7, with TRBD1 as a possible D gene (5 bases). The CDR3 covers 14 residues. The germline V and J ends were trimmed by 3 bases and 0 bases, with 12 bases remaining between them. From germline, CDR1 is GTSNPN and CDR2 SVGIG (reference sequence). This CDR3 reads CAWSMKGSSYEQYF. In nucleotides, the CDR3 is TGTGCCTGGAGCATGAAGGGGTCCTCCTACGAGCAGTACTTC.

This chain links TRBV5-1 with TRBJ1-2, with D perhaps matching TRBD1 (6 bases). Germline V gene lookup returns CDR1 SGHRS and CDR2 YFSETQ. This CDR3 spans 13 amino acids. Deletions cut 0 bases from V and 8 bases from J, with 11 bases between. The CDR3 nucleotides are TGCGCCAGCAGCTTGGGGCAGGGGCGCGGCTACACCTTC. Residues: CASSLGQGRGYTF.

The V call is TRBV7-9, the J call TRBJ1-2; D unclear. Germline-derived CDR1 and CDR2 are SEHNR and FQNEAQ (reference sequence). Trimming stripped 6 bases from V and 5 bases from J, with 19 bases between. The CDR3 is 15 amino acids. CDR3 amino acids: CASSLSPVRRYGYTF. CDR3 nucleotide sequence: TGTGCCAGCAGTCTTAGCCCCGTAAGGCGGTATGGCTACACCTTC.

V and J are TRBV7-3 and TRBJ2-5; 13 bases match TRBD2. The CDR3 is 16 amino acids. The germline V gene has CDR1 SGHTA and CDR2 FQGTGA. With V trimmed by 5 bases and J by 1 base, 4 bases remained unmatched. This CDR3 is CASSPGTSGAQETQYF. DNA for the CDR3: TGTGCCAGCAGCCCCGGGACTAGCGGGGCCCAAGAGACCCAGTACTTC.

In this sample, this clone turned up a few times. This specimen includes other DNA sequences encoding the same CDR3. V usage is TRBV9 and J usage is TRBJ1-5; D remains unclear. Per germline, CDR1 SGDLS and CDR2 YYNGEE. The CDR3 loop spans 14 amino acids. Trimming left V 4 bases short and J 0 bases short, with 8 bases between. CDR3 sequence (DNA): TGTGCCAGCAGCCGGGGAGTTAGCAATCAGCCCCAGCATTTT. This translates into CASSRGVSNQPQHF.

Written as DNA, the CDR3 is TGTGCCAGCAGCTTATCACGTCAGAACTATGGCTACACCTTC. Translated, it gives CASSLSRQNYGYTF. V is TRBV7-9 and J is TRBJ1-2, with D unresolved. The V end was cut by 2 bases, the J end by 2 bases, with 9 bases between. The CDR3 contains 14 residues. Germline V CDR1 and CDR2: SEHNR, FQNEAQ (reference sequence).

The rearrangement links TRBV4-1 to TRBJ1-4, with D perhaps matching TRBD1 (6 bases). The V end was cut by 5 bases, the J end by 3 bases, with 13 bases between. The CDR3 contains 15 residues. The V gene's germline CDR1 is MGHRA and CDR2 YSYEKL. The CDR3 DNA reads as TGCGCCAGCAGCTACAGGGAGCAGTCTAATGAAAAACTGTTTTTT. Translating gives CASSYREQSNEKLFF.

This clone has a single count. J is TRBJ1-2 and V is TRBV5-1; 9 positions agree with TRBD1. Per germline, CDR1 SGHRS and CDR2 YFSETQ. Losses at the gene ends were 3 bases for V and 3 bases for J; bases not matched to a gene: 6. The CDR3 covers 15 residues. The DNA for the CDR3 is TGCGCCAGCAGCTCACTCCGGGACAGGGACTATGGCTACACCTTC. Translated: CASSSLRDRDYGYTF.

A few counts support this clone. The chain is built from TRBV3-1 (or the pseudogene TRBV3-2) and TRBJ1-3; D is unresolved. From germline, CDR1 is LGHDT and CDR2 YNNKEL (reference sequence). V was shortened by 2 bases and J by 0 bases, with 5 bases between the two germline ends. The CDR3 is 14 residues long. The CDR3: CASSQSVSGNTIYF. CDR3 DNA sequence: TGTGCCAGCAGCCAATCAGTCTCTGGAAACACCATATATTTT.

As for this clone: Its ends do not fully match the called genes, so a read error is possible. This chain joins TRBV7-9 and TRBJ1-1; D not resolved. Per germline, CDR1 SEHNR and CDR2 FQNEAQ (reference sequence). This CDR3 comprises 11 residues. The CDR3 region is CASSFPGGITF. DNA of the CDR3: TGTGCCAGCAGTTTTCCGGGAGGGATAACTTTT.